These T cell receptor beta chains were read from a single sample in a study of blood T cell repertoires in COVID-19. The table came from immunoSEQ multiplex PCR; TCRdb's copy has only in-frame clones and leaves some out. The sample lists 100,000 to 150,000 clones, over 80% seen once, with around 11% in the top ten. The sequenced sample consisted of peripheral blood. The origin of the receptors is a man between 60 and 70 years old with acute or convalescent COVID-19. The CDR3 runs from the conserved cysteine through the conserved F or W. D genes are given only for firm matches. Clone size is not always given. Where it is, it says once, few, many or a class for expanded clones.

abundance	v_gene	d_gene	j_gene	CDR3nt	CDR3aa
NA	TRBV21-1	NA	TRBJ2-5	TGTGCCAGCAGCACGGTAGAGACCCAGTACTTC	CASSTVETQYF
NA	TRBV6-2/TRBV6-3	NA	TRBJ2-2	TGTGCCAGCAGTACGGGGAGAGGCGGGGAGCTGTTTTTT	CASSTGRGGELFF
NA	TRBV21-1	NA	TRBJ1-5	TGTGCCAGCAGCGGCCGGGGGTGTCAGCCCCAGCATTTT	CASSGRGCQPQHF
NA	TRBV6-5	TRBD2	TRBJ2-3	TGTGCCAGCAGTCAGACTAGCGGGGGCTCCGATACGCAGTATTTT	CASSQTSGGSDTQYF
NA	TRBV3-1/TRBV3-2	TRBD2	TRBJ2-3	TGTGCCAGCAGCCAAATGGGACTAGCGGGAGTCAGCACAGATACGCAGTATTTT	CASSQMGLAGVSTDTQYF
NA	TRBV30	TRBD1	TRBJ1-2	TGTGCCTATAACCGGGACAGGCCATATGGCTACACCTTC	CAYNRDRPYGYTF
NA	TRBV5-4	NA	TRBJ2-3	TGTGCCAGCAGCTTGGCCGCAGGGGGGTCGGCAGATACGCAGTATTTT	CASSLAAGGSADTQYF
NA	TRBV19	NA	TRBJ1-1	TGTGCCAGTAGTATTCCCAGGAACACTGAAGCTTTCTTT	CASSIPRNTEAFF
NA	TRBV9	NA	TRBJ2-7	TGTGCCAGCAGCGTAGGGCTGAACTCCTACGAGCAGTACTTC	CASSVGLNSYEQYF
once	TRBV10-3	NA	TRBJ2-3	TGTGCCATCAGTGAGTCAACAGCGGCCAGGCTAGATACGCAGTATTTT	CAISESTAARLDTQYF
NA	TRBV10-1	TRBD2	TRBJ2-1	TGCGCCAGCTCCCGGACTAGCGGGGCAGGAAGCTCCTACAATGAGCAGTTCTTC	CASSRTSGAGSSYNEQFF
NA	TRBV15	TRBD2	TRBJ2-2	TGTGCCACCAGCAGAGACCTCCTAGCGGGAGCCGCCGGGGAGCTGTTTTTT	CATSRDLLAGAAGELFF
NA	TRBV27	TRBD2	TRBJ2-2	TGTGCCAGCAGCGCTACGGGACTAGCGGGAAAGTGGGACACCGGGGAGCTGTTTTTT	CASSATGLAGKWDTGELFF
NA	TRBV9	TRBD1	TRBJ1-2	TGTGCCAGCAGCTTCCGGACAGGGCATGGAGGTGGCTACACCTTC	CASSFRTGHGGGYTF
NA	TRBV2	TRBD1	TRBJ2-7	TGTGCCAGCAGGGTGGACAGGGACTACGAGCAGTACTTC	CASRVDRDYEQYF
once	TRBV24-1	NA	TRBJ2-5	TGTGCCACCGGGACTTCTCAAGAGACCCAGTACTTC	CATGTSQETQYF
once	TRBV9	NA	TRBJ2-1	TGTGCCAGCAGCGTAGGCGTTTACAATGAGCAGTTCTTC	CASSVGVYNEQFF
NA	TRBV5-1	NA	TRBJ2-7	TGCGCCAGCAGCTTTGGGGGGGCCGGGACAACAGAGCAGTACTTC	CASSFGGAGTTEQYF
NA	TRBV12-2	NA	TRBJ1-1	TGTGCAAGTCCCGGGACTGTCACCTGTGAAGCTTTCTTT	CASPGTVTCEAFF
NA	TRBV5-1	NA	TRBJ2-5	TGCGCCAGCAGCACTCGACAACTAGAGACCCAGTACTTC	CASSTRQLETQYF
NA	TRBV5-4	NA	TRBJ1-1	TGTGCCAGCAGCTTGGGCCAGGTGAACACTGAAGCTTTCTTT	CASSLGQVNTEAFF
NA	TRBV5-1	NA	TRBJ1-4	TGCGCCAGCAGAATAGAAAGTGAAAAACTGTTTTTT	CASRIESEKLFF
once	TRBV7-2	NA	TRBJ2-2	TGTGCCAGCAGCTTAAGTACAGGGATACCCGGGGAGCTGTTTTTT	CASSLSTGIPGELFF
many	TRBV5-4	NA	TRBJ1-3	TGTGCCAGCAGCTTTGTGGGGCTGGGAAGAAACACCATATATTTT	CASSFVGLGRNTIYF
NA	TRBV5-4	NA	TRBJ2-5	TGTGCCAGCAGCTTGGAGGGTAGGCCGGACGGGGTGGGGACCCAGTACTTC	CASSLEGRPDGVGTQYF
NA	TRBV5-6	NA	TRBJ1-4	TGTGCCAGCAGCTTTCGAGGAGGCGGTGAAAAACTGTTTTTT	CASSFRGGGEKLFF
NA	TRBV11-2	NA	TRBJ2-2	TGTGCCAGCAGCCCTAACATAGCGTACGGGGAGCTGTTTTTT	CASSPNIAYGELFF
NA	TRBV5-1	TRBD1	TRBJ2-3	TGCGCCAGCAGCGCTTGGACAGGGTTCACAGATACGCAGTATTTT	CASSAWTGFTDTQYF
NA	TRBV21-1	NA	TRBJ1-5	TGTGCCAGCAATCTCCAACCATGGGGGCCCAATCAGCCCCAGCATTTT	CASNLQPWGPNQPQHF
NA	TRBV5-1	NA	TRBJ2-5	TGCGCCAGCAGCTCGACACCTCAAGAGACCCAGTACTTC	CASSSTPQETQYF
NA	TRBV29-1	TRBD1	TRBJ1-5	TGCAGCGTTGGGACAGGGGATGGTCAGCCCCAGCATTTT	CSVGTGDGQPQHF
NA	TRBV18	TRBD2	TRBJ2-7	TGTGCCAGCTCACGGCTAGCGGGAGACCCCTACGAGCAGTACTTC	CASSRLAGDPYEQYF
NA	TRBV6-1	TRBD1	TRBJ2-7	TGTGCCAGCAGTGAGTTGGGACAGGCTCGGGGTCACTACGAGCAGTACTTC	CASSELGQARGHYEQYF
NA	TRBV19	NA	TRBJ2-1	TGTGCCAGTAGCGCGGGTACCTACAATGAGCAGTTCTTC	CASSAGTYNEQFF
NA	TRBV6-6	NA	TRBJ2-1	TGTGCTTCCGGTGTGGCAGGGGGAGGTGATGAGCAGTTCTTC	CASGVAGGGDEQFF
NA	TRBV28	TRBD1	TRBJ2-7	TGTGCCAGCAGTTCCTACAGGGGGCTATACGAGCAGTACTTC	CASSSYRGLYEQYF
few	TRBV7-3	TRBD1	TRBJ2-7	TGTGCCAGCAGCTTAGGCAACCCTAGGACAGGGCACGAGCAGTACTTC	CASSLGNPRTGHEQYF
NA	TRBV7-9	TRBD2	TRBJ2-7	TGTGCCAGCAGCGTCCCCGGGACTAGTGTCGAGCAGTACTTC	CASSVPGTSVEQYF
NA	TRBV24-1	TRBD1	TRBJ2-6	TGTGCCACCAGTGGTAGACAGGGAATCCACTCTGGGGCCAACGTCCTGACTTTC	CATSGRQGIHSGANVLTF
NA	TRBV28	NA	TRBJ1-5	TGTGCCAGCAGTTTCACCCAGGATCAGCCCCAGCATTTT	CASSFTQDQPQHF
NA	TRBV15	NA	TRBJ2-2	TGTGCCACCAGCAGAGTTCTACAGACGAACACCGGGGAGCTGTTTTTT	CATSRVLQTNTGELFF
NA	TRBV14	NA	TRBJ1-1	TGTGCCAGCAGCCTACAGGGAGGGACTGAAGCTTTCTTT	CASSLQGGTEAFF
NA	TRBV7-8	TRBD1	TRBJ1-2	TGTGCCAGCAGCTTAGCGACAGGGGGCGATGCTAACTATGGCTACACCTTC	CASSLATGGDANYGYTF
NA	TRBV28	NA	TRBJ1-1	TGTGCCAGCACCGGCCCAGGGTGGACTGAAGCTTTCTTT	CASTGPGWTEAFF
NA	TRBV7-3	NA	TRBJ2-1	TGTGCCAGCAGCTTAAATCGGGACAATGAGCAGTTCTTC	CASSLNRDNEQFF
NA	TRBV28	NA	TRBJ1-5	TGTGCCAGCCAAGCGACTGTTCAGCCCCAGCATTTT	CASQATVQPQHF
few	TRBV9	NA	TRBJ2-2	TGTGCCAGCAGCCTAGCCTCCAACACCGGGGAGCTGTTTTTT	CASSLASNTGELFF
NA	TRBV24-1	NA	TRBJ2-5	TGTGCCACCAGTGATTTGGTTAGTGGCAGGGCGGTAGAGACCCAGTACTTC	CATSDLVSGRAVETQYF
NA	TRBV5-1	TRBD1	TRBJ1-2	TGCGCCAGCAGCTTGACAGGGGACGGTGGCTACACCTTC	CASSLTGDGGYTF
few	TRBV19	NA	TRBJ2-3	TGTGCCAGTAGTACAGGGGCGGCAACAGATACGCAGTATTTT	CASSTGAATDTQYF
NA	TRBV3-1/TRBV3-2	NA	TRBJ2-4	TGTGCCAGCAGCCAAGAATTCGTAACCACTCTAGCCAAAAACATTCAGTACTTC	CASSQEFVTTLAKNIQYF
NA	TRBV18	TRBD2	TRBJ2-7	TGTGCCAGCTCACCACAGGGAGCGGGAGGGCCTGGCGAGCAGTACTTC	CASSPQGAGGPGEQYF
NA	TRBV2	NA	TRBJ1-6	TGTGCCAGCAGTGACACCTCCCGGGGTTCACCCCTCCACTTT	CASSDTSRGSPLHF
once	TRBV6-5	TRBD1	TRBJ2-2	TGTGCCACCAACAGGGGGCGGAACACCGGGGAGCTGTTTTTT	CATNRGRNTGELFF
once	TRBV6-1	NA	TRBJ1-2	TGTGCCAGCAGTGAAGCCGGTCGGGGCTACACCTTC	CASSEAGRGYTF
NA	TRBV9	TRBD1	TRBJ2-5	TGTGCCAGCAGCACCTACGACAGGGGGAGGGCCCCCCCACAAGAGACCCAGTACTTC	CASSTYDRGRAPPQETQYF
NA	TRBV2	TRBD1	TRBJ1-4	TGTGCCAGCAGTGCCGCCGGACAGGCTTTAGGTGAAAAACTGTTTTTT	CASSAAGQALGEKLFF